This is a list of T cell receptor beta chains from one sample in a study of post-analysis software for immune sequencing data. TCRdb independently ran MiXCR on the PCR reads; one entry per CDR3 protein. The sample shows around 190,000 distinct CDR3 sequences, about 30% of them seen only once. The sequencing input was blood. The receptors originated from a girl aged 2-17 years with multiple sclerosis. Both conserved end residues are part of each CDR3. A D gene is named only where the DNA matches it firmly. Size tells how often a clone was seen (once, few, many) or the class of an expanded clone, and some rows leave it out.

abundance: NA; v_gene: TRBV5-1; d_gene: NA; j_gene: TRBJ2-5; CDR3nt: TGCGCCAGCAGCTTGGGGGTCACGGGAAGTCAAGAGACCCAGTACTTC; CDR3aa: CASSLGVTGSQETQYF
abundance: few; v_gene: TRBV11-2; d_gene: TRBD2; j_gene: TRBJ2-1; CDR3nt: TGTGCCAGCAACCCTGGGACTAGCGGGAGGGCCGGGAGGTCCTACAATGAGCAGTTCTTC; CDR3aa: CASNPGTSGRAGRSYNEQFF
abundance: NA; v_gene: TRBV11-3; d_gene: NA; j_gene: TRBJ1-4; CDR3nt: TGTGCCAGCAGCTTAGAGGAGGATACCATCAGCCCTAGAAATGAAAAACGGTTTTTT; CDR3aa: CASSLEEDTISPRNEKRFF
abundance: NA; v_gene: TRBV28; d_gene: NA; j_gene: TRBJ2-5; CDR3nt: TGTGCCAGCAGTTTAAGGGTCACAGAGACCCAGTACTTC; CDR3aa: CASSLRVTETQYF
abundance: many; v_gene: TRBV6-5; d_gene: NA; j_gene: TRBJ2-5; CDR3nt: TGTGCCAGCAGTCCCCCGGGAGCCCAAGAGACCCAGTACTTC; CDR3aa: CASSPPGAQETQYF
abundance: NA; v_gene: TRBV12-5; d_gene: NA; j_gene: TRBJ1-1; CDR3nt: TGTGCTAGTGGTTTGGTACGGAGAGGTAACACTGAAGCTTTCTTT; CDR3aa: CASGLVRRGNTEAFF
abundance: NA; v_gene: TRBV6-6; d_gene: TRBD1; j_gene: TRBJ1-3; CDR3nt: TGTGCCAGCAGTTGCCTCGGACAGGGTTTTAACACCATATATTTT; CDR3aa: CASSCLGQGFNTIYF
abundance: many; v_gene: TRBV5-1; d_gene: TRBD1; j_gene: TRBJ2-7; CDR3nt: TGCGCCAGCACCCCCGGGACAGACTACTACGAGCAGTACTTC; CDR3aa: CASTPGTDYYEQYF
abundance: NA; v_gene: TRBV29-1; d_gene: NA; j_gene: TRBJ1-2; CDR3nt: TGCAGCGAGAGTGGTCCTAACTATGGCTACACCTTC; CDR3aa: CSESGPNYGYTF
abundance: NA; v_gene: TRBV7-9; d_gene: NA; j_gene: TRBJ1-1; CDR3nt: TGTGCCAGCAGGGCCGGGATTCGTCGTCGTACGAACACTGAAGCTTTCTTT; CDR3aa: CASRAGIRRRTNTEAFF
abundance: many; v_gene: TRBV5-1; d_gene: NA; j_gene: TRBJ2-3; CDR3nt: TGCGCCAGCAGCCCACCGGGATTCCCTAGCACAGATACGCAGTATTTT; CDR3aa: CASSPPGFPSTDTQYF
abundance: NA; v_gene: TRBV6-1; d_gene: NA; j_gene: TRBJ1-2; CDR3nt: TGTGCCAGCAGTGCCGGGCTGTATGGCTACACCTTC; CDR3aa: CASSAGLYGYTF
abundance: few; v_gene: TRBV20-1; d_gene: TRBD1; j_gene: TRBJ1-1; CDR3nt: TGCAGTGCTAAGGACAGGGGGCTGGGGACTGAAGCTTTCTTT; CDR3aa: CSAKDRGLGTEAFF
abundance: few; v_gene: TRBV20-1; d_gene: TRBD1; j_gene: TRBJ1-1; CDR3nt: TGCAGTGCTAGACCCCCGACCGGACAGGGAAAGAACACTGAAGCTTTCTTT; CDR3aa: CSARPPTGQGKNTEAFF
abundance: NA; v_gene: TRBV2; d_gene: TRBD2; j_gene: TRBJ2-7; CDR3nt: TGTGCCAGCAGTGTCACGGGGCGGGGGGGCTCCTACGAGCAGTACTTC; CDR3aa: CASSVTGRGGSYEQYF
abundance: many; v_gene: TRBV29-1; d_gene: NA; j_gene: TRBJ2-5; CDR3nt: TGCAGCGTTGAGGACCTTCGTGAGAGGGGGGAGACCCAGTACTTC; CDR3aa: CSVEDLRERGETQYF
abundance: many; v_gene: TRBV12-3/TRBV12-4; d_gene: NA; j_gene: TRBJ2-3; CDR3nt: TGTGCCAGCAGTTCCGACCGCCCACCCACAGATACGCAGTATTTT; CDR3aa: CASSSDRPPTDTQYF
abundance: few; v_gene: TRBV24-1; d_gene: NA; j_gene: TRBJ1-5; CDR3nt: TGTGCCACCAGTGGGGGACAAGTGGGCAATCAGCCCCAGCATTTT; CDR3aa: CATSGGQVGNQPQHF
abundance: NA; v_gene: TRBV5-1; d_gene: NA; j_gene: TRBJ2-7; CDR3nt: TGCGCCAGCAGCTTGTTAATTGGAGGGTACGAGCAGTACTTC; CDR3aa: CASSLLIGGYEQYF
abundance: NA; v_gene: TRBV6-6; d_gene: TRBD1; j_gene: TRBJ2-3; CDR3nt: TGTGCCAGCAGTTACTTCGACAGGGAGCCGCAGTATTTT; CDR3aa: CASSYFDREPQYF
abundance: many; v_gene: TRBV28; d_gene: NA; j_gene: TRBJ2-1; CDR3nt: TGTGCCAGCAGTTCTCGGGGAGGAGCTTTCTTCGACAATGAGCAGTTCTTC; CDR3aa: CASSSRGGAFFDNEQFF
abundance: NA; v_gene: TRBV9; d_gene: NA; j_gene: TRBJ2-5; CDR3nt: TGTGCCAGCGGCCCAGTGCAGGGGCTCTGGGAGACCCAGTACTTC; CDR3aa: CASGPVQGLWETQYF
abundance: many; v_gene: TRBV5-1; d_gene: TRBD2; j_gene: TRBJ2-4; CDR3nt: TGCGCCAGCAGCCCGGGACTAGCGGGAGGGCCAGGATCCATTCAGTACTTC; CDR3aa: CASSPGLAGGPGSIQYF
abundance: many; v_gene: TRBV4-2; d_gene: TRBD2; j_gene: TRBJ2-7; CDR3nt: TGTGCCAGCAGCCAGGCTAGCGGGGGGACCCTCTACGAGCAGTACTTC; CDR3aa: CASSQASGGTLYEQYF
abundance: NA; v_gene: TRBV18; d_gene: NA; j_gene: TRBJ1-6; CDR3nt: TGTGCCAGCTCACCATACAGAAGCGATAATTCACCCCTCCACTTT; CDR3aa: CASSPYRSDNSPLHF
abundance: NA; v_gene: TRBV4-2; d_gene: NA; j_gene: TRBJ2-1; CDR3nt: TGTGCCAGCAGCCCCCCAGGGGCACATCTACAGTTCTTC; CDR3aa: CASSPPGAHLQFF
abundance: few; v_gene: TRBV7-3; d_gene: NA; j_gene: TRBJ2-1; CDR3nt: TGTGCCAGCAGCCCCATCCCGGGGCCCTCTCACAATGAGCAGTTCTTC; CDR3aa: CASSPIPGPSHNEQFF
abundance: many; v_gene: TRBV5-1; d_gene: TRBD2; j_gene: TRBJ2-3; CDR3nt: TGCGCCAGCAGCTCCTCTCCTAGCGGGAGTCGGGCAGATACGCAGTATTTT; CDR3aa: CASSSSPSGSRADTQYF
abundance: few; v_gene: TRBV29-1; d_gene: TRBD1; j_gene: TRBJ2-7; CDR3nt: TGCAGCGTTGAAGCCGTCAGGGGGCGCTACGAGCAGTACTTC; CDR3aa: CSVEAVRGRYEQYF
abundance: many; v_gene: TRBV28; d_gene: NA; j_gene: TRBJ2-6; CDR3nt: TGTGCCAGCAGTTTCCGGCGCCGCTCTGGGGCCAACGTCCTGACTTTC; CDR3aa: CASSFRRRSGANVLTF
abundance: many; v_gene: TRBV5-1; d_gene: TRBD1; j_gene: TRBJ2-7; CDR3nt: TGCGCCAGCAGCTTGGCCGGACAGGGGGCGCAAGAGCAGTACTTC; CDR3aa: CASSLAGQGAQEQYF
abundance: NA; v_gene: TRBV18; d_gene: NA; j_gene: TRBJ2-2; CDR3nt: TGTGCCAGCTTACGGGGACAGAACACCGGGGAGCTGTTTTTT; CDR3aa: CASLRGQNTGELFF
abundance: few; v_gene: TRBV12-3/TRBV12-4; d_gene: NA; j_gene: TRBJ1-6; CDR3nt: TGTGCCAGCAGTGGGCCCTATAATTCACCCCTCCACTTT; CDR3aa: CASSGPYNSPLHF
abundance: few; v_gene: TRBV11-2; d_gene: NA; j_gene: TRBJ2-4; CDR3nt: TGTGCCAGCAGCTTAGAGGCCAGATCTGAATTGGCGGTGCAGTACTTC; CDR3aa: CASSLEARSELAVQYF
abundance: many; v_gene: TRBV11-2; d_gene: NA; j_gene: TRBJ2-7; CDR3nt: TGTGCCAGCAGCCCAGGGTCGGGAAAGAGCTCCTACGAGCAGTACTTC; CDR3aa: CASSPGSGKSSYEQYF
abundance: NA; v_gene: TRBV5-1; d_gene: NA; j_gene: TRBJ2-7; CDR3nt: TGCGCCAGCAGCTTTGAGGTCCGGGGCCCGGGAGAGCAGTACTTC; CDR3aa: CASSFEVRGPGEQYF
abundance: NA; v_gene: TRBV20-1; d_gene: TRBD1; j_gene: TRBJ2-1; CDR3nt: TGCAGTGCTAGAGCCGTCGACAGGGGTATCTACAATGAGCAGTTCTTC; CDR3aa: CSARAVDRGIYNEQFF
abundance: few; v_gene: TRBV10-3; d_gene: TRBD2; j_gene: TRBJ2-3; CDR3nt: TGTGCCATCAGTGAGGGAGTAGCGGGGCGGACAGATACGCAGTATTTT; CDR3aa: CAISEGVAGRTDTQYF
abundance: NA; v_gene: TRBV12-3/TRBV12-4; d_gene: NA; j_gene: TRBJ1-2; CDR3nt: TGTGCCAGCAGCTCCAGCCGCACCTATGACTACACCTTC; CDR3aa: CASSSSRTYDYTF
abundance: NA; v_gene: TRBV5-1; d_gene: TRBD1; j_gene: TRBJ1-6; CDR3nt: TGCGCCAGCAGCTTGTCTGACAGGGGCCCCTCACCCCTCCACTTT; CDR3aa: CASSLSDRGPSPLHF
abundance: many; v_gene: TRBV7-2; d_gene: NA; j_gene: TRBJ2-7; CDR3nt: TGTGCCAGCAGCCCTACACGCCACGAGCAGTACTTC; CDR3aa: CASSPTRHEQYF
abundance: few; v_gene: TRBV14; d_gene: TRBD2; j_gene: TRBJ2-1; CDR3nt: TGTGCCAGCAGCCTGACTAGCGAATACTACAATGAGCAGTTCTTC; CDR3aa: CASSLTSEYYNEQFF
abundance: NA; v_gene: TRBV3-1; d_gene: TRBD2; j_gene: TRBJ2-1; CDR3nt: TGTGCCAGCAGCCAAGATTCCCCGGGACTAGCGGGACAGACTTCCTACAATGAGCAGTTCTTC; CDR3aa: CASSQDSPGLAGQTSYNEQFF
abundance: NA; v_gene: TRBV5-1; d_gene: TRBD2; j_gene: TRBJ2-1; CDR3nt: TGCGCCAGCAGCTTGAGCCTAGCGGGAGGTGAGGAGCAGTTCTTC; CDR3aa: CASSLSLAGGEEQFF